Listed below are T cell receptor beta chains from one sample, sequenced in a study of blood T cell repertoires in COVID-19. The protocol was immunoSEQ multiplex PCR, while the TCRdb copy is restricted to in-frame clones and leaves out a portion. This sample yields around 71,000 clones, of which 85% are seen a single time; approximately 4.6% belongs to the top ten. What was sequenced was peripheral blood. Every receptor here comes from a man older than 75 with acute or convalescent COVID-19. CDR3s include the opening cysteine and the closing phenylalanine or tryptophan. The D gene is left open where the match is weak. Size is stated for part of the rows, as once, few or many counts, or as a class when the clone is expanded.

TRBV7-2,TRBJ2-7,.,TRBD1,TGTGCCAGCAGCTTGGGACAGTCCTTCTACGAGCAGTACTTC,CASSLGQSFYEQYF
TRBV5-1,TRBJ1-6,few,TRBD1,TGCGCCAGCAGCCGTTCTTTTCTGGACAGGGCGAATTCACCCCTCCACTTT,CASSRSFLDRANSPLHF
TRBV5-6,TRBJ2-7,few,.,TGTGCCAGCAGCTTGAACAACTACGAGCAGTACTTC,CASSLNNYEQYF
TRBV19,TRBJ2-1,.,.,TGTGCCAGTAGTATGGGCGGGGATTACAATGAGCAGTTCTTC,CASSMGGDYNEQFF
TRBV5-6,TRBJ1-2,.,TRBD1,TGTGCCAGCAGCTTGGCCGACAGGGTTACCTATGGCTACACCTTC,CASSLADRVTYGYTF
TRBV19,TRBJ1-6,.,.,TGTGCCAGTAGTATCAGTGGGAGCTCCTATAATTCACCCCTCCACTTT,CASSISGSSYNSPLHF
TRBV5-1,TRBJ2-3,.,TRBD2,TGCGCCAGCAGCCTAGGGACTAGCGGGGGGGAAGATACGCAGTATTTT,CASSLGTSGGEDTQYF
TRBV7-2,TRBJ2-7,.,.,TGTGCCAGCAGCTTAGCAGGAGGGCAGTTCGCCTACTTC,CASSLAGGQFAYF
TRBV3-1/TRBV3-2,TRBJ1-3,.,.,TGTGCCAGCAGCCAAGAAGCGGGGATTGGAAACACCATATATTTT,CASSQEAGIGNTIYF
TRBV5-1,TRBJ2-7,.,.,TGCGCCAGCAGCGTAGACACTTACGAGCAGTACTTC,CASSVDTYEQYF
TRBV9,TRBJ2-1,.,TRBD1,TGTGCCAGCAGCGTCGACAGGGCCTACAATGAGCAGTTCTTC,CASSVDRAYNEQFF
TRBV3-1/TRBV3-2,TRBJ2-7,.,TRBD2,TGTGCCAGCTCCCTAGCGGGAGGCGAGCAGTACTTC,CASSLAGGEQYF
TRBV9,TRBJ2-3,.,.,TGTGCCAGCAATGGGGCGGGGCTACGCACAGATACGCAGTATTTT,CASNGAGLRTDTQYF
TRBV20-1,TRBJ2-1,.,.,TGCAGTGCTAGTCCCCGAGCGTACCCAAGCAACAATGAGCAGTTCTTC,CSASPRAYPSNNEQFF